This is a list of T cell receptor beta chains from one sample in a study of lymphopenia after photon versus proton radiotherapy. The data were produced by immunoSEQ multiplex PCR, yet TCRdb's version contains in-frame clones alone and is incomplete. The table lists some 25,000 clones, approximately 85% of them singletons, with around 5.3% in the top ten. Sequencing was performed on peripheral blood, taken from a patient treated with photon-based radiotherapy. These receptors all come from a man aged 25-45 years with gastric cancer. The CDR3 runs from the conserved cysteine through the conserved F or W. Each record gives: D gene, V gene, clone size, J gene, CDR3 protein, CDR3 DNA. D genes are given only for firm matches. Size is omitted from some rows. Given values are once, few, many or a class for expanded clones.

>TRBD1|TRBV11-3|few|TRBJ2-7
CASSLRGTGPYEQYF
TGTGCCAGCAGCTTAAGGGGGACAGGCCCCTACGAGCAGTACTTC
>NA|TRBV5-1|NA|TRBJ2-1
CASSSLINEQFF
TGCGCCAGCAGCTCCCTGATCAATGAGCAGTTCTTC
>TRBD1|TRBV2|NA|TRBJ1-1
CASSSRQGDTEAFF
TGTGCCAGCAGTTCTAGACAGGGAGACACTGAAGCTTTCTTT
>TRBD1|TRBV5-1|NA|TRBJ2-3
CASSVDRGRWEGTDTQYF
TGCGCCAGCAGCGTAGACAGGGGGCGCTGGGAAGGCACAGATACGCAGTATTTT
>NA|TRBV6-1|few|TRBJ1-2
CASSGDNYGYTF
TGTGCCAGCAGTGGAGACAACTATGGCTACACCTTC
>NA|TRBV10-2|NA|TRBJ1-2
CASSAGLNNYGYTF
TGCGCCAGCAGTGCAGGGTTGAACAACTATGGCTACACCTTC
>TRBD2|TRBV29-1|once|TRBJ2-7
CSVEGWASGSRNEQYF
TGCAGCGTTGAGGGATGGGCTAGCGGGAGTAGGAACGAGCAGTACTTC
>NA|TRBV7-9|NA|TRBJ2-7
CASSSRGNAGKGSYEQYF
TGTGCCAGCAGCTCCCGGGGGAATGCAGGAAAAGGGTCCTACGAGCAGTACTTC
>NA|TRBV11-3|NA|TRBJ1-2
CASSLETEANYGYTF
TGTGCCAGCAGCTTAGAGACGGAGGCTAACTATGGCTACACCTTC
>TRBD1|TRBV5-4|once|TRBJ1-1
CASSYDREVAKAFF
TGTGCCAGCAGCTATGACAGGGAGGTTGCGAAAGCTTTCTTT
>TRBD1|TRBV4-3|NA|TRBJ1-1
CASSQEGAGGTEAFF
TGCGCCAGCAGCCAAGAGGGGGCAGGGGGCACTGAAGCTTTCTTT